The clone carrying this T cell receptor beta chain was observed a few times. The antigen is undetermined. These data are taken from a study of T cell repertoires in cytomegalovirus infection. Study-wide background: Through public TCR beta signatures, both CMV infection and matching HLA type were indicated.

V was clipped by 1 base and J by 0 bases, with 7 bases between them. The germline gives CDR1 MNHNS, CDR2 SASEGT. This CDR3 is built from 15 residues. TCRdb re-called the reads through MiXCR, storing one row per CDR3 protein. Found here are around 740,000 distinct CDR3 sequences, 35% of them singletons; the top ten hold more than 2.5%. Study-level points and caveats: In two of eight donors, the top clonotype was HLA-C-restricted CMV-specific. Identification of carriers of CMV plus the relevant HLA was achieved through cumulative public TCR beta family frequency.

Sequencing was done on a sample of PBMCs. The clonotype was recovered from a human donor in good health (CMV status not recorded). Some clones in this sample may be carry-over from other donors' samples. The chain employs TRBV6-1 and TRBJ2-1; no reliable D call. The DNA of the CDR3 is TGTGCCAGCAGTGAAGTGGCTAACTCCTACAATGAGCAGTTCTTC. Residues: CASSEVANSYNEQFF.